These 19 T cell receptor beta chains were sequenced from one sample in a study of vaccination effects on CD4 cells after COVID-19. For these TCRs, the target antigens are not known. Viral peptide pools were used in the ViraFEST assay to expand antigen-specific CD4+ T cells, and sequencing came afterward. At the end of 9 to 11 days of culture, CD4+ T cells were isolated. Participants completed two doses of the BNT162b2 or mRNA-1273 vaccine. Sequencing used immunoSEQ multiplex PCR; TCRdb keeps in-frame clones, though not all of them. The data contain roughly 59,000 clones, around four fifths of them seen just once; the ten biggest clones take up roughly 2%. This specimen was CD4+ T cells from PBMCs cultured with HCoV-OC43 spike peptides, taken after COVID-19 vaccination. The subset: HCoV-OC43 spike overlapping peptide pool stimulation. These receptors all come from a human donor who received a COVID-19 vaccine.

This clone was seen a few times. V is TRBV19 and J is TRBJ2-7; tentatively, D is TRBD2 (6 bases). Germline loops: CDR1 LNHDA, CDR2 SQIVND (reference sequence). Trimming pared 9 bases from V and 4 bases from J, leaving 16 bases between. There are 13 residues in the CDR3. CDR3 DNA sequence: TGTGCCAGCTCCCCGGGGGTCGGTTACGAGCAGTACGTC. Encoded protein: CASSPGVGYEQYV.

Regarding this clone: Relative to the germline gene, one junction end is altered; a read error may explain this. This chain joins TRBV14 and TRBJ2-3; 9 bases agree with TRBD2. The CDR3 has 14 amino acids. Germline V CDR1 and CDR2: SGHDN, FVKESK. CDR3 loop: CASRQGGGADTQYF. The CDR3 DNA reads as TGTGCCAGCAGACAAGGCGGGGGGGCGGATACGCAGTATTTT. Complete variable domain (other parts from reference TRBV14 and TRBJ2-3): EAGVTQFPSHSVIEKGQTVTLRCDPISGHDNLYWYRRVMGKEIKFLLHFVKESKQDESGMPNNRFLAERTGGTYSTLKVQPAELEDSGVYFCASRQGGGADTQYFGPGTRLTVL.

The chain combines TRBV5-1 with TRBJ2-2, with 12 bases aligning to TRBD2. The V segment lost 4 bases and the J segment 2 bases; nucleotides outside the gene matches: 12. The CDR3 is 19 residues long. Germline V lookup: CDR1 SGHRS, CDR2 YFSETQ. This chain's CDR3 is CASSRLGLLAGGNTGELFF. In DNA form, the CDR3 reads TGCGCCAGCAGCCGGCTGGGATTACTAGCGGGGGGCAACACCGGGGAGCTGTTTTTT.

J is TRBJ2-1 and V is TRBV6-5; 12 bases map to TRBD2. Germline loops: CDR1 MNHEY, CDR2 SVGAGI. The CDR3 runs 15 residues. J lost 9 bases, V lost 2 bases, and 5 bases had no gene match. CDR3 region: CASSYLTSGGSEQFF. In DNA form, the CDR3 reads TGTGCCAGCAGTTACCTAACTAGCGGGGGGAGTGAGCAGTTCTTC.

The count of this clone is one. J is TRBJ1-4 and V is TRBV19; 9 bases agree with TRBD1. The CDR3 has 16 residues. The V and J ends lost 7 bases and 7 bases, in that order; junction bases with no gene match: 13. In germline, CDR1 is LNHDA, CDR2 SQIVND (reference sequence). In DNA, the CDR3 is TGTGCCAGTAACCCCACGGACAGGGGTCGCGGTGAAAAACTGTTTTTT. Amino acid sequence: CASNPTDRGRGEKLFF.

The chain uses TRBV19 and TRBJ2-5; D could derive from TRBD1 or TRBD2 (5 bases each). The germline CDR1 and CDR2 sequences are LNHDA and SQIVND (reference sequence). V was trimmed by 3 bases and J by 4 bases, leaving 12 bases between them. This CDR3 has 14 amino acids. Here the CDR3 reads CASSMGTGRETQYF. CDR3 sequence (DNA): TGTGCCAGTAGTATGGGGACGGGGAGAGAGACCCAGTACTTC.

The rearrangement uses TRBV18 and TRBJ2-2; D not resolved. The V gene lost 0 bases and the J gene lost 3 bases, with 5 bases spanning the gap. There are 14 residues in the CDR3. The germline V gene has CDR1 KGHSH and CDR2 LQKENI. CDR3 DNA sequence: TGTGCCAGCTCACCACCGGGCTACACCGGGGAGCTGTTTTTT. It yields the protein CASSPPGYTGELFF.

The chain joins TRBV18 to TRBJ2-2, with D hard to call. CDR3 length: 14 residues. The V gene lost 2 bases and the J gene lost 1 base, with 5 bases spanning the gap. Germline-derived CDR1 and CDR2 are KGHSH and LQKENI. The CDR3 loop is CASSPLGNTGELFF. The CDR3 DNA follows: TGTGCCAGCTCACCATTGGGGAACACCGGGGAGCTGTTTTTT. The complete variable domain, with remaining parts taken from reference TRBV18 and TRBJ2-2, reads NAGVMQNPRHLVRRRGQEARLRCSPMKGHSHVYWYRQLPEEGLKFMVYLQKENIIDESGMPKERFSAEFPKEGPSILRIQQVVRGDSAAYFCASSPLGNTGELFFGEGSRLTVL.

CDR3 sequence reads: CASAPGTGSTQPQHF. The CDR3 region has the DNA TGTGCCAGCGCACCCGGGACAGGGTCTACTCAGCCCCAGCATTTT. The chain combines TRBV6-5 with TRBJ1-5, with TRBD1 matching 9 bases. V lost 8 bases to trimming and J lost 6 bases; unmatched junction nucleotides: 11. CDR3 length equals 15 residues. Per the germline V gene, CDR1 is MNHEY and CDR2 is SVGAGI.

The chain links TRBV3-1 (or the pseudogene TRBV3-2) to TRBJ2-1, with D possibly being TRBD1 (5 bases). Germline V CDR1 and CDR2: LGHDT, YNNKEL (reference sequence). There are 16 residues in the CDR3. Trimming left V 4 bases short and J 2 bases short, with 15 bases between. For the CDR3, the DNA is TGTGCCAGCAGCCCTGGGGCCGAAAAAACCTACAATGAGCAGTTCTTC. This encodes CASSPGAEKTYNEQFF.

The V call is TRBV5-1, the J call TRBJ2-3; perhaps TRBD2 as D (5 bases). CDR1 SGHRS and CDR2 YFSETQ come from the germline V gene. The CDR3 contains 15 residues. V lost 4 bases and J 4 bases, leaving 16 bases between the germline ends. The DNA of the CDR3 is TGCGCCAGCAGCAGAAGACATACCGGGGCAGATACGCAGTATTTT. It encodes CASSRRHTGADTQYF.

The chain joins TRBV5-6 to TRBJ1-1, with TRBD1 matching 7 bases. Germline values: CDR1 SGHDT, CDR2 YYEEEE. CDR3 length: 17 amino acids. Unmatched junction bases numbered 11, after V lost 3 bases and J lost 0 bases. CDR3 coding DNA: TGTGCCAGCAGCTGGGGTATCGGGACAGACATGAACACTGAAGCTTTCTTT. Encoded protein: CASSWGIGTDMNTEAFF.

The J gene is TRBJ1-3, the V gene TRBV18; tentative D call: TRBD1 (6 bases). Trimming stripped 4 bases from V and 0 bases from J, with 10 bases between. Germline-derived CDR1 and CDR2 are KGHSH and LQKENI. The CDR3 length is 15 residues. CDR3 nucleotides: TGTGCCAGCTCACAGGGGGTTTCCTCTGGAAACACCATATATTTT. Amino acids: CASSQGVSSGNTIYF.

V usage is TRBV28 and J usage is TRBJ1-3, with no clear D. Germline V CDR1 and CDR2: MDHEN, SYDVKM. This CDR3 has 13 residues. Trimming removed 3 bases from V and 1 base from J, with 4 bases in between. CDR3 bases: TGTGCCAGCAGTTTCTCATCTGGAAACACCATATATTTT. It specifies CASSFSSGNTIYF.

This chain's CDR3 is CASSLSLRTGASYGYTF. DNA for the CDR3: TGTGCCAGCAGTCTAAGTCTCAGAACAGGGGCCAGCTATGGCTACACCTTC. The rearrangement uses TRBV28 and TRBJ1-2; 7 nucleotides line up with TRBD1. Per the germline V gene, CDR1 is MDHEN and CDR2 is SYDVKM. Germline trimming cut 5 bases from V and 4 bases from J; bases unmatched to any gene: 16. The CDR3 runs to 17 residues.

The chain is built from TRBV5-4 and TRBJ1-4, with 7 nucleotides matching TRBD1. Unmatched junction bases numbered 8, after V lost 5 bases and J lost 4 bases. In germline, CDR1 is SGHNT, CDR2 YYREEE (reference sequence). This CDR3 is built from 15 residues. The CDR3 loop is CASRTTGTDNEKLFF. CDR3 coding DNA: TGTGCCAGCAGAACTACCGGGACAGATAATGAAAAACTGTTTTTT.

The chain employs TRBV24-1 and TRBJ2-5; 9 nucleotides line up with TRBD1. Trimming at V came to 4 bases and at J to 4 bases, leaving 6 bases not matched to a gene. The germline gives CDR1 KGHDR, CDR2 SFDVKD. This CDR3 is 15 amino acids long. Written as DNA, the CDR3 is TGTGCCACCAGTGACCCTGCGACAGGGGGAGAGACCCAGTACTTC. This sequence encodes CATSDPATGGETQYF.

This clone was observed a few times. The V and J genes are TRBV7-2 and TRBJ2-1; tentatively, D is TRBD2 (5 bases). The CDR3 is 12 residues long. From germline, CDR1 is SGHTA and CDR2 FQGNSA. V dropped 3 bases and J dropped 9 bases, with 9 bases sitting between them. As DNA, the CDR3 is TGTGCCAGCAGCTTCGGGGTAGGTGAGCAGTTCTTC. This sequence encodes CASSFGVGEQFF.

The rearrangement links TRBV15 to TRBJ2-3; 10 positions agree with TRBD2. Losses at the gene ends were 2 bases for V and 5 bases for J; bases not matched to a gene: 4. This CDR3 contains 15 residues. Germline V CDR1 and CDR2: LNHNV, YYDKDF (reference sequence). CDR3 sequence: CATSRKLAGIDTQYF. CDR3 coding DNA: TGTGCCACCAGCAGAAAACTAGCGGGGATAGATACGCAGTATTTT.